The present TCR beta chain was sequenced within a study of graft-versus-host responses after intestinal transplantation. The overall study: Grafts were multivisceral, liver-intestinal, or isolated intestinal.

Only in-frame clones appear in the TCRdb table, and some are missing; sequencing was by immunoSEQ multiplex PCR. The sample has about 120,000 clones; roughly 95% are singletons. The CDR3 loop spans 13 amino acids. Germline V gene data show CDR1 as LGHNA and CDR2 as YSLEER. Trimming shortened V by 0 bases and J by 5 bases, and 7 bases separated the two germline ends. Concerning this clone itself: Its antigen is not identified.

Overall study findings and caveats: Recipient marrow held GvH clones, some first seen in ileum or blood. Some patients had graft-donor T cell macrochimerism. In their allografts, the ratios of graft-versus-host to host-versus-graft T cell clones were high. Declining HvG levels early post-transplant were linked to peak circulating GvH clone levels.

This TCR was sampled from a human donor who received an intestinal transplant. The J gene is TRBJ1-1, the V gene TRBV4-3; a possible D gene is TRBD1 (5 bases). Sequenced here: unstimulated CD8+ T cells sorted from spleen or lymph node cells, sampled before intestinal transplant. The CDR3 DNA follows: TGCGCCAGCAGCCAAGATTGGGGGACTGAAGCTTTCTTT. It codes for CASSQDWGTEAFF.